One and the same sample provided the 4 T cell receptor beta chains below, sequenced in a study of regulatory T cells in long-lasting Graves disease. Sample time point: newly diagnosed GD, antithyroid drugs for less than 3 months. The TCR library used RNA extracted from PBMCs. Combining iRepertoire HTBI primers with Arm-PCR of CDR3 regions, the authors built TCR beta libraries. TCRdb re-analysed the multiplex PCR reads in MiXCR, keeping a single row per CDR3 protein. This table has under 250,000 distinct CDR3 sequences, 20% to 25% appearing once. The sequences come from peripheral blood mononuclear cells (PBMCs), collected at new diagnosis, from a patient treated with antithyroid drugs. The source is a female donor with Graves disease.

The chain links TRBV6-2 or TRBV6-3 to TRBJ1-1; maybe TRBD1 (6 bases). Looked up from germline, CDR1 is MNHEY and CDR2 is SVGEGT. This CDR3 has 16 residues. Trimming shortened V by 6 bases and J by 0 bases, and 17 bases separated the two germline ends. DNA of the CDR3: TGTGCCAGCAGCCCAAGACAGGTGGCCCTGAACACTGAAGCTTTCTTT. Its translation is CASSPRQVALNTEAFF.

As for this clonotype: At one of its ends the junction is not consistent with the germline gene, which may arise from a read error. The gene calls are TRBV5-1 and TRBJ2-5, with D hard to call. CDR3 size: 15 residues. The germline gives CDR1 SGHRS, CDR2 YFSETQ. CDR3 loop: CASSPNLALQETQCF. CDR3 DNA sequence: TGCGCCAGCAGCCCTAACCTGGCTCTCCAAGAGACCCAGTGCTTC.

This clonotype was observed at least ten times. This chain connects TRBV20-1 to TRBJ2-1, with D perhaps matching TRBD2 (5 bases). The CDR3 has 14 amino acids. V dropped 3 bases and J dropped 9 bases, with 18 bases sitting between them. Per germline, CDR1 DFQATT and CDR2 SNEGSKA (reference sequence). The CDR3 protein is CSARSSEGFGEQFF. DNA for the CDR3: TGCAGTGCTAGGTCCAGCGAGGGCTTTGGTGAGCAGTTCTTC.

The gene calls are TRBV5-6 and TRBJ1-6; D possibly corresponds to TRBD1 (6 bases). CDR3 length: 11 amino acids. Per the germline V gene, CDR1 is SGHDT and CDR2 is YYEEEE. V shed 10 bases and J shed 18 bases, with 20 bases lying between them. The CDR3 loop is CAVSSGARGHF. Written as DNA, the CDR3 is TGTGCCGTCTCATCGGGGGCCCGAGGCCACTTT.